The clone carrying this T cell receptor (beta chain) was seen ten or more times. The target antigen is unknown. The data were taken from a study of early T cells in non-severe SARS-CoV-2 infection. Study at large: Sequencing targeted bulk RNA from unsorted whole blood, leaving chains unpaired.

The ends were cut back, 4 bases at V and 8 bases at J, with 23 bases in the middle. This CDR3 comprises 16 residues. Germline-derived CDR1 and CDR2 are SGHTA and FQGNSA. Study findings and constraints: Comparison of clonotypes with VDJdb favored anti-spike CD8 responses while missing private and CD4 specificities.

The library protocol tagged individual cDNA molecules with unique molecular identifiers. From the 5' RACE reads, TCRdb called clonotypes with MiXCR, one entry per CDR3 protein. The sample comprises roughly 80,000 distinct CDR3 sequences, over 12% of which are singletons, and roughly 3% rests with the top ten. This TCR derives from an adult who was a healthcare worker with PCR-confirmed SARS-CoV-2 infection or an uninfected control (not recorded which). The chain carries TRBV7-2 and TRBJ1-2; D not resolved. The sequenced material came from whole blood. The DNA of the CDR3 is TGTGCCAGCAGCTCCTATGAAGAAGGCGGCGCTGGCGGCTACACCTTC. The encoded protein is CASSSYEEGGAGGYTF.